Listed here is a single T cell receptor beta chain. The target antigen is unknown. The data stem from a study of T cell responses to AZD1222 COVID-19 vaccine. Points from the study as a whole: Unmutated regions of variants are reportedly targeted by nearly half of spike-specific TCRs.

Sequenced by immunoSEQ multiplex PCR; TCRdb stores in-frame clones only, minus some. The profile shows about 120,000 clones, roughly 90% of them singletons. CDR3 length equals 15 residues. V lost 5 bases and J lost 4; bases outside the gene matches: 8. Germline V gives CDR1 PRHDT, CDR2 FYEKMQ (reference sequence). The gene calls are TRBV13 and TRBJ1-1; 9 bases align to TRBD1. This receptor was obtained from an adult in good health. This material consisted of peripheral blood, taken on day 0 of AZD1222 vaccination. As DNA, the CDR3 is TGTGCCAGCAGCACTCGGACAGGGGCTGGCACTGAAGCTTTCTTT. Its translation: CASSTRTGAGTEAFF.